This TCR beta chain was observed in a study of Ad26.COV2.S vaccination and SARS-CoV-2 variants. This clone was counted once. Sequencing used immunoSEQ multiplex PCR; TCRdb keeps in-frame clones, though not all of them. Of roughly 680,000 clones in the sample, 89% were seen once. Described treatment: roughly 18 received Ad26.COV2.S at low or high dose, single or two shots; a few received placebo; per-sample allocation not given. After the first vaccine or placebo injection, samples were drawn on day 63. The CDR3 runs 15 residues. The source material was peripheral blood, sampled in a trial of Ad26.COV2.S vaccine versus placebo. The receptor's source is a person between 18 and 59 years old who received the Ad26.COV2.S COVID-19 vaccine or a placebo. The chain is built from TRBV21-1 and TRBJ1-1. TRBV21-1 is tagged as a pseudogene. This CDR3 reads CASSSVNGANTEAFF. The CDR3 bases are TGTGCCAGCAGCAGCGTAAACGGTGCGAACACTGAAGCTTTCTTT.